These T cell receptor beta chains were read from a single sample in a study of blood T cell repertoires in COVID-19. The protocol was immunoSEQ multiplex PCR, while the TCRdb copy is restricted to in-frame clones and leaves out a portion. Of approximately 220,000 clones listed, around four fifths are singletons. The sample was PBMCs or T cells enriched from blood (not recorded which). These TCRs come from a woman in her 50s who had been exposed to COVID-19. The CDR3 runs from the conserved cysteine through the conserved F or W. Fields, in order: clone size, J gene, V gene, D gene, CDR3 DNA, CDR3 protein. D genes are given only for firm matches. The size entry is marked missing in some rows and otherwise reads once, few, many or a size class.

>.|TRBJ2-3|TRBV5-1|.
TGCGCCAGCAGCTACCGGGACAACACAGATACGCAGTATTTT
CASSYRDNTDTQYF
>.|TRBJ1-6|TRBV5-6|.
TGTGCCAGCAGCCCGGGGGTCGGGGGGTCACCCCTCCACTTT
CASSPGVGGSPLHF
>.|TRBJ1-1|TRBV5-1|TRBD1
TGCGCCAGCAGCCTAGGACAGGTGGCTGAAGCTTTCTTT
CASSLGQVAEAFF
>.|TRBJ1-1|TRBV10-2|TRBD1
TGCGCCAGCAGTGACCCTCGGACAGGGGTGAACACTGAAGCTTTCTTT
CASSDPRTGVNTEAFF
>.|TRBJ2-2|TRBV12-5|.
TGTGCTAGTGGTTTGGTAAAACAGAACACCGGGGAGCTGTTTTTT
CASGLVKQNTGELFF
>.|TRBJ2-5|TRBV28|.
TGTGCCAGCAGTACGGTGGGGCTGTCGGAGGGGACCCAGTACTTC
CASSTVGLSEGTQYF
>few|TRBJ1-1|TRBV12-5|TRBD1
TGTGCTAGTGGTCGGCCCGTCCACAGGGGGCGCGGGGTGAACACTGAAGCTTTCTTT
CASGRPVHRGRGVNTEAFF
>.|TRBJ1-1|TRBV7-2|.
TGTGCCAGCAGCCCCCCGGGAGTGAACACTGAAGCTTTCTTT
CASSPPGVNTEAFF
>many|TRBJ2-7|TRBV14|TRBD1
TGTGCCAGCAGCCCAGACAGGGTCGAGCAGTACTTC
CASSPDRVEQYF
>.|TRBJ1-4|TRBV15|.
TGTGCCACCAGCAGCGGTCGAGGGGGGGTAAAACTGTTTTTT
CATSSGRGGVKLFF
>.|TRBJ2-3|TRBV7-2|TRBD2
TGTGCCAGCAGCCCCCCGGGACTAGCGACGAGAGAAGGAGATACGCAGTATTTT
CASSPPGLATREGDTQYF
>.|TRBJ1-3|TRBV18|.
TGTGCCAGCTCACCGGGGCGCCGCTCTGGAAACACCATATATTTT
CASSPGRRSGNTIYF
>.|TRBJ1-4|TRBV7-9|.
TGTGCCAGCAGTCAACGTGAGGGGGTTGGTGAAAAACTGTTTTTT
CASSQREGVGEKLFF
>.|TRBJ1-5|TRBV19|TRBD1
TGTGCCAGCCGAGACAGGGGGAATCAGCCCCAGCATTTT
CASRDRGNQPQHF
>.|TRBJ1-1|TRBV19|.
TGTGCCAGTACCTCGCGGCAGGAGGGGAACACTGAAGCTTTCTTT
CASTSRQEGNTEAFF
>.|TRBJ1-6|TRBV2|.
TGTGCCAGCAGTATAACGAGGGATAATTCACCCCTCCACTTT
CASSITRDNSPLHF
>.|TRBJ2-7|TRBV10-1|.
TGCGCCAGCGGTGGGGAGAGTGACCACGAGCAGTACTTC
CASGGESDHEQYF
>.|TRBJ1-4|TRBV3-1/TRBV3-2|.
TGTGCCAGCAGCCCTTCATCAACGGGTTGGAAACTGTTTTTT
CASSPSSTGWKLFF
>once|TRBJ2-3|TRBV7-8|TRBD1
TGTGCCAGCAGCCGTCGACAGGGGAGCACAGATACGCAGTATTTT
CASSRRQGSTDTQYF
>.|TRBJ1-3|TRBV13|.
TGTGCCAGCAGCTTAGACCAGGGCGTCGGGAACACCATATATTTT
CASSLDQGVGNTIYF
>.|TRBJ1-2|TRBV2|.
TGTGCCAGCAGCCCAGACATCATTGGCTACACCTTC
CASSPDIIGYTF
>.|TRBJ1-2|TRBV21-1|.
TGTGCCAGCGGGACATCTAAACACCTTAACTATGGCTACACCTTC
CASGTSKHLNYGYTF
>.|TRBJ1-1|TRBV5-1|TRBD1
TGCGCCAGCAGCCTCGACAGGGGGAACACTGAAGCTTTCTTT
CASSLDRGNTEAFF
>.|TRBJ2-1|TRBV11-2|TRBD1
TGTGCCAGCAGCTCCACAGGGGCTCTAGGTAATGAGCAGTTCTTC
CASSSTGALGNEQFF
>.|TRBJ1-5|TRBV7-2|TRBD1
TGTGCCAGCAGCCCGAGACAGGGGGGCAGGCAGCCCCAGCATTTT
CASSPRQGGRQPQHF
>.|TRBJ1-1|TRBV6-5|TRBD1
TGTGCCAGCAGGTCACAGGGGGCGTCAACTGAAGCTTTCTTT
CASRSQGASTEAFF
>.|TRBJ2-2|TRBV27|TRBD2
TGTGCCACCCGAGAGGGGAGGGACACCGGGGAGCTGTTTTTT
CATREGRDTGELFF
>.|TRBJ1-6|TRBV5-4|.
TGTGCCGGACAGAATTCTAATTCACCCCTCCACTTT
CAGQNSNSPLHF
>.|TRBJ2-1|TRBV5-1|TRBD2
TGCGCCAGCAGCCCGCAGGGAGGGGTGTACAATGAGCAGTTCTTC
CASSPQGGVYNEQFF
>many|TRBJ1-6|TRBV6-5|TRBD1
TGTGCCAGCAGAAACCGGGACAGGTATCGGCCCCTCCACTTT
CASRNRDRYRPLHF
>.|TRBJ2-1|TRBV5-1|.
TGCGCCAGCAGCTTGATAGGGGACTACAATGAGCAGTTCTTC
CASSLIGDYNEQFF
>.|TRBJ2-7|TRBV6-5|.
TGTGCCAGCAGTTACGAGGCAGCTCCCTCCTACGAGCAGTACTTC
CASSYEAAPSYEQYF
>once|TRBJ1-2|TRBV7-8|.
TGTGCCAGCAGCTATTGGGAGGGCTATGGCTACACCTTC
CASSYWEGYGYTF
>.|TRBJ1-4|TRBV10-3|TRBD1
TGTGCCATCAGGGGGACAGGGGCGGAAGAAAAACTGTTTTTT
CAIRGTGAEEKLFF
>few|TRBJ2-7|TRBV5-4|.
TGTGCCAGCAGCTTGGGAGCTAGCGCCTACGAGCAGTACTTC
CASSLGASAYEQYF